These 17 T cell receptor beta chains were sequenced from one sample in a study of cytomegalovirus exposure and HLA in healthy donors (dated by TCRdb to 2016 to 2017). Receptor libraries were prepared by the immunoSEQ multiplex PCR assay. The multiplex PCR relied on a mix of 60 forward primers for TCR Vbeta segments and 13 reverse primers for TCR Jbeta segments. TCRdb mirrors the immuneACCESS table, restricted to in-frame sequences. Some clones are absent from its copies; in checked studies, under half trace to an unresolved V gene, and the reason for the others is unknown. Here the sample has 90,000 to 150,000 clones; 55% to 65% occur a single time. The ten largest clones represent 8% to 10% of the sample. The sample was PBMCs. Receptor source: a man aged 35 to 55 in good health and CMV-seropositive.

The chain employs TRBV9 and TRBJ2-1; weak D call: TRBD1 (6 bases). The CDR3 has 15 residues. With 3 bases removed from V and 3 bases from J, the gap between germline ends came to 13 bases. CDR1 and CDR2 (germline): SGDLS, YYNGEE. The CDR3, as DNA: TGTGCCAGCAGCGGGAAACAGGGCAGCTACAATGAGCAGTTCTTC. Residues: CASSGKQGSYNEQFF. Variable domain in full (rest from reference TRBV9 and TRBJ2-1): DSGVTQTPKHLITATGQRVTLRCSPRSGDLSVYWYQQSLDQGLQFLIQYYNGEERAKGNILERFSAQQFPDLHSELNLSSLELGDSALYFCASSGKQGSYNEQFFGPGTRLTVL.

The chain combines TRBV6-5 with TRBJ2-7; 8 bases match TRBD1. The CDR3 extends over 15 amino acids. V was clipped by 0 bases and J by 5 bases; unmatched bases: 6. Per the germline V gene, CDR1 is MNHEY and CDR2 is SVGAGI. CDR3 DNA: TGTGCCAGCAGTTACTCCGGCAGGGGGCGAAACGAGCAGTACTTC. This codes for CASSYSGRGRNEQYF.

The CDR3 sequence: CASSLNGGRVIDTQYF. In nucleotides, the CDR3 is TGCGCCAGCAGCTTGAATGGCGGGAGAGTTATAGATACGCAGTATTTT. The chain carries TRBV5-1 and TRBJ2-3; TRBD2 aligns across 7 bases. After removal of 1 base from V and 5 bases from J, the junction contained 10 bases not matched to a gene. Germline CDR1 reads SGHRS; CDR2 reads YFSETQ. The length of the CDR3 is 16 residues.

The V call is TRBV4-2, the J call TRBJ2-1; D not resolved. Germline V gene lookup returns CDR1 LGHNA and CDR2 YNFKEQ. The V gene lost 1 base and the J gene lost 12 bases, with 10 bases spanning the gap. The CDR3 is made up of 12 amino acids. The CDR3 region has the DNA TGTGCCAGCAGCCAAGTAGAGCGTTCGCAGTTCTTC. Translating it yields CASSQVERSQFF.

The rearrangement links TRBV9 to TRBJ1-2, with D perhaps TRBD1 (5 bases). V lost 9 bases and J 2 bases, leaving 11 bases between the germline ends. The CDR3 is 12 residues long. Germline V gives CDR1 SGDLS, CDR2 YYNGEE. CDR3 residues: CANSPGNYGYTF. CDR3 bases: TGTGCCAACAGTCCAGGGAACTATGGCTACACCTTC.

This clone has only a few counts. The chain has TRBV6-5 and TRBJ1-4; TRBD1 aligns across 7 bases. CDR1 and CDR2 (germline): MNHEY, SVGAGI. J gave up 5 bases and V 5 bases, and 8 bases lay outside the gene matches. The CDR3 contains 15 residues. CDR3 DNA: TGTGCCAGCAGTCATACAGGGGCGGGGAATGAAAAACTGTTTTTT. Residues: CASSHTGAGNEKLFF.

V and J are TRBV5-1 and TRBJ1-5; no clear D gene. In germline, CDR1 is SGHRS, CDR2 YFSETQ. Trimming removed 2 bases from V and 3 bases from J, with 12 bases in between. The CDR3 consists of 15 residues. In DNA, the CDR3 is TGCGCCAGCAGCTTTGAGGGCATTTCCAATCAGCCCCAGCATTTT. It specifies CASSFEGISNQPQHF.

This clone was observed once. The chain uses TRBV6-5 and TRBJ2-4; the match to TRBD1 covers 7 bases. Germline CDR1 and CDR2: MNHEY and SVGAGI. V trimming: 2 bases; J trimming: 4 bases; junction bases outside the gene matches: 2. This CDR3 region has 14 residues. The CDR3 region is CASSYRQGKNIQYF. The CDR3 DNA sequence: TGTGCCAGCAGTTACCGACAGGGTAAAAACATTCAGTACTTC.

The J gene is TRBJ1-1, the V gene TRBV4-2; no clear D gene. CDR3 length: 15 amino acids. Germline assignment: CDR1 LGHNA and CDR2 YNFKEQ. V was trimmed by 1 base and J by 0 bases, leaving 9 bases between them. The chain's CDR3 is CASSQGAQLNTEAFF. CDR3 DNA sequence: TGTGCCAGCAGCCAAGGGGCACAGCTGAACACTGAAGCTTTCTTT.

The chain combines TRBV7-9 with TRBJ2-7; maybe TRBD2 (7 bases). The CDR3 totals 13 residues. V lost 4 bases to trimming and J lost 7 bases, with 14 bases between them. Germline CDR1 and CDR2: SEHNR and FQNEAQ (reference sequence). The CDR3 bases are TGTGCCAGCAGCTACCGAGGGGGGGTTGAGCAGTACTTC. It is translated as CASSYRGGVEQYF.

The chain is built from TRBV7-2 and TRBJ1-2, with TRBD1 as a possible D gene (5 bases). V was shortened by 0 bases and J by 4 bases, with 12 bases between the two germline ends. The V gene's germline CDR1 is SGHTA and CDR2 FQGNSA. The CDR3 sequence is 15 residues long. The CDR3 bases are TGTGCCAGCAGCTTAGCAGCAGGGCGGGGCTATGGCTACACCTTC. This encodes CASSLAAGRGYGYTF.

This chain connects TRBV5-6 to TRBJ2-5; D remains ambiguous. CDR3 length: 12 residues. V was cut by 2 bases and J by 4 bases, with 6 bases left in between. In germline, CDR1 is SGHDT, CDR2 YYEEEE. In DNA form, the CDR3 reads TGTGCCAGCAGCTTAACGGTAGAGACCCAGTACTTC. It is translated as CASSLTVETQYF.

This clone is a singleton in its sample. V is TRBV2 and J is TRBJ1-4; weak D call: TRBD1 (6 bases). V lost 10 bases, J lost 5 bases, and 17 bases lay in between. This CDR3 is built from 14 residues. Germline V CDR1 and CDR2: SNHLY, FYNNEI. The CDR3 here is CAMRSGTSNEKLFF. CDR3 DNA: TGTGCCATGCGTTCCGGGACATCGAATGAAAAACTGTTTTTT. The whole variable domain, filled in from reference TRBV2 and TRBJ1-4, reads EPEVTQTPSHQVTQMGQEVILRCVPISNHLYFYWYRQILGQKVEFLVSFYNNEISEKSEIFDDQFSVERPDGSNFTLKIRSTKLEDSAMYFCAMRSGTSNEKLFFGSGTQLSVL.

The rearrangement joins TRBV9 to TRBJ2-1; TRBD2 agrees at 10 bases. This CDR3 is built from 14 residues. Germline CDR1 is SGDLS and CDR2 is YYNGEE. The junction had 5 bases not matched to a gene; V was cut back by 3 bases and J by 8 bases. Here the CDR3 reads CASSESGGAYEQFF. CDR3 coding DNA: TGTGCCAGCAGCGAGAGCGGGGGGGCCTATGAGCAGTTCTTC.

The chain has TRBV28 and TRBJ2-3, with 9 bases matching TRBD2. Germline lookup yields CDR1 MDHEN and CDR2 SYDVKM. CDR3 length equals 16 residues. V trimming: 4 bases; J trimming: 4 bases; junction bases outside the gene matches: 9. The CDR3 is CASSSGGGGAADTQYF. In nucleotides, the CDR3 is TGTGCCAGCAGTTCGGGCGGCGGGGGGGCGGCAGATACGCAGTATTTT.

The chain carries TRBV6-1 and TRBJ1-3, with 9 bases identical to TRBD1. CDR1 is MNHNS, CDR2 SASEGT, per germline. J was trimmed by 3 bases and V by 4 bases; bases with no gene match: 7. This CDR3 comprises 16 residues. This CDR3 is CASSAGDRVIGNTIYF. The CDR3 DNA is TGTGCCAGCAGTGCCGGGGACAGGGTGATTGGAAACACCATATATTTT.

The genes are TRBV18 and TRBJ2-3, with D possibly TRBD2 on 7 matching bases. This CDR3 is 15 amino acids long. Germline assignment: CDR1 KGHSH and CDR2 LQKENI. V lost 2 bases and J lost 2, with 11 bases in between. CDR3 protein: CASSPGGGPTDTQYF. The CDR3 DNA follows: TGTGCCAGCTCACCAGGGGGGGGGCCCACAGATACGCAGTATTTT.